This TCR beta chain was identified in a study of blood T cell repertoires in COVID-19. This CDR3 is built from 16 residues. V lost 1 base, J lost 0 bases, and 10 bases lay in between. The germline V gene has CDR1 SNHLY and CDR2 FYNNEI. This clone was detected a few times. Assay: immunoSEQ multiplex PCR; the TCRdb copy retains only in-frame clones and omits some. The table lists under 250,000 clones, over 70% of them singletons. The sample was peripheral blood. The chain links TRBV2 to TRBJ1-5; TRBD1 is a possible D gene (5 bases). This sequence was found in a man aged 45-60 years with active or convalescent COVID-19. CDR3 nucleotide sequence: TGTGCCAGCAGTGAAGAAGTCGGGGGTAGCAATCAGCCCCAGCATTTT. It encodes CASSEEVGGSNQPQHF. Together with reference TRBV2 and TRBJ1-5, the CDR3 gives the full variable domain: EPEVTQTPSHQVTQMGQEVILRCVPISNHLYFYWYRQILGQKVEFLVSFYNNEISEKSEIFDDQFSVERPDGSNFTLKIRSTKLEDSAMYFCASSEEVGGSNQPQHFGDGTRLSIL.